What follows are 28 T cell receptor beta chains derived from one specimen sequenced in a study of T cell changes during pregnancy in multiple sclerosis. Generated by immunoSEQ multiplex PCR, the TCRdb table keeps only in-frame clones and is missing some. The sample contains 35,000 to 40,000 clones, 88% of which appear only once. This specimen was CD4+ T cells from peripheral blood mononuclear cells, taken before pregnancy. The receptors were gathered from a female donor with multiple sclerosis, enrolled in a pregnancy study.

The chain links TRBV5-1 to TRBJ1-5, with D perhaps matching TRBD1 (5 bases). Germline V gives CDR1 SGHRS, CDR2 YFSETQ. This CDR3 has 15 residues. Trimming removed 0 bases from V and 5 bases from J, with 12 bases in between. In DNA, the CDR3 is TGCGCCAGCAGCTTGGCGGCAGGGTTCGATCAGCCCCAGCATTTT. Translated: CASSLAAGFDQPQHF.

The chain has TRBV11-2 and TRBJ2-3; D possibly corresponds to TRBD2 (6 bases). This CDR3 contains 16 residues. CDR1 is SGHAT, CDR2 FQNNGV, per germline. V shed 5 bases and J shed 2 bases, with 17 bases lying between them. The CDR3 spells CASSPPGTSYTDTQYF. CDR3 DNA: TGTGCCAGCAGCCCGCCCGGGACTTCCTACACAGATACGCAGTATTTT.

This sequence joins TRBV6-4 and TRBJ1-6; no reliable D call. CDR1 MRHNA and CDR2 SNTAGT come from the germline V gene. Trimming took off 0 bases at V and 10 bases at J, with 7 bases between the two ends. The CDR3 runs 13 residues. The CDR3 bases are TGTGCCAGCAGTGACTCGGAGGGATCACCCCTCCACTTT. Translating gives CASSDSEGSPLHF.

V is TRBV4-1 and J is TRBJ2-1, with D possibly matching TRBD2 (5 bases). Trimming took 4 bases from V and 8 from J, leaving 15 bases between them. The CDR3 totals 14 residues. Germline V gives CDR1 MGHRA, CDR2 YSYEKL. The CDR3 DNA follows: TGCGCCAGCAGCCGCGGACTCGGAATCGATGAGCAGTTCTTC. Translation gives CASSRGLGIDEQFF.

This chain joins TRBV18 and TRBJ2-7; D is uncertain. The V gene's germline CDR1 is KGHSH and CDR2 LQKENI. Between the trimmed V and J ends, which lost 6 bases and 0 bases, there was a span of 9 bases. The CDR3 spans 13 residues. The CDR3 coding sequence is TGTGCCAGCTCGAACCCCAGCTCCTACGAGCAGTACTTC. It encodes CASSNPSSYEQYF.

This clone has a single count. The chain uses TRBV18 and TRBJ2-4, with 9 bases that match TRBD2. CDR3 length: 14 residues. In germline, CDR1 is KGHSH, CDR2 LQKENI. J gave up 8 bases and V 4 bases, and 6 bases lay outside the gene matches. This CDR3 is CASSLSSGEDIQYF. The CDR3 nucleotides are TGTGCCAGCTCACTTTCTAGCGGGGAAGACATTCAGTACTTC.

This clone came up once. The chain carries TRBV11-2 and TRBJ2-5; TRBD2 aligns across 11 bases. The CDR3 has 17 amino acids. The J segment lost 4 bases and the V segment lost 1 base, leaving 8 bases of the junction unmatched. CDR1 and CDR2 (germline): SGHAT, FQNNGV. Written as DNA, the CDR3 is TGTGCCAGCAGCTTAGGGCTAGCGGGAGGATCTCGAGAGACCCAGTACTTC. This translates into CASSLGLAGGSRETQYF.

The CDR3 nucleotides are TGTGCCAGCAGCCCCTTGACAGGGAGCTCCTACGAGCAGTACTTC. This gives the protein CASSPLTGSSYEQYF. The chain has TRBV9 and TRBJ2-7; TRBD1 agrees at 7 bases. Germline CDR1 is SGDLS and CDR2 is YYNGEE. Unmatched junction bases numbered 7, after V lost 4 bases and J lost 0 bases. The length of the CDR3 is 15 residues.

J is TRBJ2-5 and V is TRBV2; 7 positions match TRBD1. Germline V gene sequence: CDR1 SNHLY, CDR2 FYNNEI. Losses at the gene ends were 8 bases for V and 5 bases for J; bases not matched to a gene: 8. The CDR3 runs to 13 residues. CDR3 DNA: TGTGCCAGCCGGACAGGTAGTACGGAGACCCAGTACTTC. Translation gives CASRTGSTETQYF. The full variable domain, in which reference TRBV2 and TRBJ2-5 provide the parts outside the CDR3, is EPEVTQTPSHQVTQMGQEVILRCVPISNHLYFYWYRQILGQKVEFLVSFYNNEISEKSEIFDDQFSVERPDGSNFTLKIRSTKLEDSAMYFCASRTGSTETQYFGPGTRLLVL.

The chain uses TRBV28 and TRBJ1-5; 8 bases are a match to TRBD1. CDR1 is MDHEN, CDR2 SYDVKM, per germline. Trimming cost V 1 base and J 5 bases; bases outside gene matches: 10. The CDR3 runs to 17 residues. The CDR3 here is CASSLSPKTGVYQPQHF. DNA for the CDR3: TGTGCCAGCAGTTTATCCCCCAAGACAGGGGTCTATCAGCCCCAGCATTTT.

The J gene is TRBJ2-7, the V gene TRBV11-1, with 14 nucleotides matching TRBD2. CDR3 length equals 16 residues. In germline, CDR1 is SGHAT, CDR2 FQDESV (reference sequence). With 5 bases clipped from V and 4 bases from J, the junction kept 7 bases outside the gene matches. CDR3 loop: CASSLGTSGSLYEQYF. CDR3 nucleotides: TGTGCCAGCAGCCTCGGGACTAGCGGGAGTCTATACGAGCAGTACTTC.

This clone has only one observation. At the DNA level, this CDR3 is encoded by other sequences in the same sample as well. The chain uses TRBV7-2 and TRBJ2-7; 9 nucleotides agree with TRBD2. Per the germline V gene, CDR1 is SGHTA and CDR2 is FQGNSA. V lost 4 bases to trimming and J lost 1 base; unmatched junction nucleotides: 2. The CDR3 spans 14 residues. CDR3 residues: CASSSTSGSYEQYF. As DNA, the CDR3 is TGTGCCAGCAGCTCGACTAGCGGTTCCTACGAGCAGTACTTC.

This sequence joins TRBV30 and TRBJ2-5; tentatively, D is TRBD2 (6 bases). The V and J ends lost 3 bases and 2 bases respectively, with 25 bases between them. The length of the CDR3 is 18 residues. Looked up from germline, CDR1 is GTSNPN and CDR2 is SVGIG (reference sequence). CDR3 in amino acids: CAWRGVREAAVKQETQYF. The CDR3 nucleotides read TGTGCCTGGAGGGGGGTCAGGGAGGCCGCCGTAAAGCAAGAGACCCAGTACTTC.

The V gene is TRBV6-5, the J gene TRBJ1-1; TRBD1 matches 7 bases. With 5 bases clipped from V and 10 bases from J, the junction kept 13 bases outside the gene matches. The CDR3 contains 14 residues. Germline assignment: CDR1 MNHEY and CDR2 SVGAGI. CDR3 bases: TGTGCCAGCAGTGAAGGGACAGACTACTCCCTAGCTTTCTTT. It encodes CASSEGTDYSLAFF.

The chain has TRBV6-7 and TRBJ2-7, with TRBD2 identical over 15 bases. TRBV6-7 is labeled an ORF, and its function is uncertain. The CDR3 runs 15 residues. V dropped 5 bases and J dropped 5; count of bases not matched to a gene: 4. CDR3 coding DNA: TGTGCCAGCAGTCAAAGGACTAGCGGGAGGGACGAGCAGTACTTC. Protein: CASSQRTSGRDEQYF.

This chain links TRBV27 with TRBJ2-2, with D maybe TRBD2 (6 bases). The CDR3 runs 13 residues. Germline-derived CDR1 and CDR2 are MNHEY and SMNVEV (reference sequence). V was pared by 10 bases and J by 2 bases, with 11 bases between. The CDR3 here is CATTSTNTGELFF. The CDR3 nucleotides read TGTGCCACGACTAGTACCAACACCGGGGAGCTGTTTTTT.

The V and J genes are TRBV27 and TRBJ2-5; D perhaps matches TRBD1 (6 bases). V gave up 6 bases and J gave up 0 bases, with 14 bases separating them. The CDR3 spans 15 residues. CDR1 is MNHEY, CDR2 SMNVEV, per germline (reference sequence). The CDR3 protein is CASSSDTGNQETQYF. CDR3 in DNA: TGTGCCAGCAGCAGCGATACAGGGAACCAAGAGACCCAGTACTTC.

The chain carries TRBV27 and TRBJ1-2; TRBD1 aligns across 7 bases. After removal of 3 bases from V and 1 base from J, the junction contained 5 bases not matched to a gene. This CDR3 is 15 amino acids long. Germline V gives CDR1 MNHEY, CDR2 SMNVEV (reference sequence). The CDR3 is CASSFGTGVNYGYTF. The CDR3 DNA follows: TGTGCCAGCAGTTTTGGCACAGGGGTTAACTATGGCTACACCTTC.

The table lists this clone with a few counts. The chain recombines TRBV2 with TRBJ2-7; the match to TRBD1 covers 11 bases. Germline CDR1 SNHLY, CDR2 FYNNEI. With V trimmed by 6 bases and J by 4 bases, 11 bases remained unmatched. The CDR3 consists of 16 residues. DNA of the CDR3: TGTGCCAGCAGCGAGACGGGGTGGGACAGGGGGTACGAGCAGTACTTC. Encoded protein: CASSETGWDRGYEQYF.

The rearrangement links TRBV14 to TRBJ2-7; weak D call: TRBD1 (5 bases). The CDR3 consists of 16 residues. Trimming pared 0 bases from V and 6 bases from J, leaving 18 bases between. From germline, CDR1 is SGHDN and CDR2 FVKESK. The chain's CDR3 is CASSQDQSGLLREQYF. DNA for the CDR3: TGTGCCAGCAGCCAAGATCAATCAGGGTTGCTCCGCGAGCAGTACTTC.

V usage is TRBV28 and J usage is TRBJ2-1; TRBD2 agrees at 8 bases. The CDR3 sequence is 16 residues long. Germline V gene lookup returns CDR1 MDHEN and CDR2 SYDVKM. J was trimmed by 4 bases and V by 6 bases; bases with no gene match: 11. The CDR3 sequence: CASSRGRGTRYNEQFF. CDR3 nucleotides: TGTGCCAGCAGCCGGGGACGGGGGACTAGGTACAATGAGCAGTTCTTC.

The chain uses TRBV28 and TRBJ2-2; D gene uncertain. Trimming removed 7 bases from V and 8 bases from J, with 23 bases in between. Germline CDR1 MDHEN, CDR2 SYDVKM. The CDR3 totals 16 residues. The CDR3 reads CASTPFVKEVVGELFF. The CDR3 DNA is TGTGCCAGCACTCCTTTTGTGAAAGAGGTGGTGGGGGAGCTGTTTTTT.

This clone was seen once. This chain links TRBV12-5 with TRBJ2-1; TRBD2 matches at 9 bases. Looked up from germline, CDR1 is LGHNT and CDR2 is FRNRAP. V was clipped by 6 bases and J by 12 bases; unmatched bases: 9. CDR3 length equals 13 residues. CDR3 bases: TGTGCTAGTGGGGTTGATAGCGGGAGTGTGCAGTTCTTC. Translating gives CASGVDSGSVQFF.

By share of the sample, this clone is medium-sized. Other DNA sequences within the sample encode an identical CDR3. The rearrangement uses TRBV5-1 and TRBJ1-1; 7 bases agree with TRBD1. CDR3 size: 14 residues. Germline V gene sequence: CDR1 SGHRS, CDR2 YFSETQ. Trimming removed 0 bases from V and 1 base from J; junction bases left unmatched: 0. Written as DNA, the CDR3 is TGCGCCAGCAGCTTGGACAGGGGGAACACTGAAGCTTTCTTT. This codes for CASSLDRGNTEAFF.

The sample holds one count of this clone. The CDR3 DNA reads as TGTGCCACCCCCGGTGTCCTTTACGAGCAGTACTTC. This encodes CATPGVLYEQYF. This rearrangement joins TRBV10-3 to TRBJ2-7; no reliable D call. CDR1 and CDR2 from the germline V gene are ENHRY and SYGVKD. The CDR3 sequence is 12 residues long. The ends were cut back, 10 bases at V and 4 bases at J, with 14 bases in the middle.

This chain joins TRBV29-1 and TRBJ2-3, with D possibly matching TRBD1 (5 bases). The CDR3 totals 15 residues. V lost 4 bases and J lost 4, with 18 bases in between. Germline loops: CDR1 SQVTM, CDR2 ANQGSEA. CDR3 DNA: TGCAGCGTTGTTTCGGACACAATCTTTTCAGATACGCAGTATTTT. Encoded protein: CSVVSDTIFSDTQYF.

The chain carries TRBV7-9 and TRBJ2-7; D unclear. The CDR3 spans 15 residues. Germline V gene sequence: CDR1 SEHNR, CDR2 FQNEAQ (reference sequence). Between the trimmed V and J ends, which lost 5 bases and 6 bases, there was a span of 20 bases. CDR3 bases: TGTGCCAGCAGCCCAATCGGCGGCCGACTGGGCGAGCAGTACTTC. Amino acid sequence: CASSPIGGRLGEQYF.

The chain uses TRBV4-1 and TRBJ2-2; 10 bases line up with TRBD1. Looked up from germline, CDR1 is MGHRA and CDR2 is YSYEKL. V dropped 1 base and J dropped 7; count of bases not matched to a gene: 3. This CDR3 has 15 amino acids. CDR3 in DNA: TGCGCCAGCAGCCAAGGACAGGGGGCGAACGGGGAGCTGTTTTTT. It codes for CASSQGQGANGELFF.